The 31 T cell receptor beta chains reported below all come from one sample, sequenced in a study of immune evolution from preneoplasia to lung adenocarcinoma. Produced via immunoSEQ multiplex PCR; TCRdb's table is partial and in-frame only. The data hold 8,400 or so clones, with about four fifths observed a single time. Sequences were obtained from FFPE invasive lung adenocarcinoma tissue. The receptors stem from a person aged 50 to 59 with lung adenocarcinoma.

V is TRBV2 and J is TRBJ2-7, with unresolved D. Trimming left V 3 bases short and J 0 bases short, with 6 bases between. This CDR3 is built from 13 residues. Germline V lookup: CDR1 SNHLY, CDR2 FYNNEI. Here the CDR3 DNA reads TGTGCCAGCAGTGATGTGTTCTCCTACGAGCAGTACTTC. Residues: CASSDVFSYEQYF.

The genes are TRBV29-1 and TRBJ2-7, with TRBD1 identical over 9 bases. The CDR3 contains 12 residues. In germline, CDR1 is SQVTM, CDR2 ANQGSEA. Germline trimming cut 5 bases from V and 3 bases from J; bases unmatched to any gene: 2. CDR3 nucleotides: TGCAGCGTTCAGGGACAGGGCTACGAGCAGTACTTC. Translating it yields CSVQGQGYEQYF.

The genes are TRBV7-8 and TRBJ1-3, with unresolved D. The V end lost 5 bases, the J end lost 9 bases, and 20 bases lay between the germline ends. Looked up from germline, CDR1 is SGHVS and CDR2 is FQNEAQ. The CDR3 runs 15 residues. CDR3 protein: CASSQQRPPRITIYF. CDR3 DNA: TGTGCCAGCAGCCAACAACGACCCCCTCGTATCACCATATATTTT.

The chain has TRBV28 and TRBJ2-7, with D possibly being TRBD1 (6 bases). Deletions cut 9 bases from V and 3 bases from J, with 15 bases between. CDR1 and CDR2 from the germline V gene are MDHEN and SYDVKM. CDR3 length: 13 amino acids. The DNA for the CDR3 is TGTGCCAGTACGAAAACAGGGAACTACGAGCAGTACTTC. It translates to CASTKTGNYEQYF.

The genes are TRBV5-1 and TRBJ2-3, with 8 bases that match TRBD2. The J segment lost 0 bases and the V segment lost 4 bases, leaving 10 bases of the junction unmatched. This CDR3 spans 17 amino acids. From germline, CDR1 is SGHRS and CDR2 YFSETQ. The CDR3: CASSPGRGGASTDTQYF. CDR3 coding DNA: TGCGCCAGCAGCCCGGGACGGGGGGGGGCTAGCACAGATACGCAGTATTTT.

This clone came up a few times. The rearrangement uses TRBV19 and TRBJ2-1, with 7 bases that match TRBD1. J gave up 4 bases and V 3 bases, and 3 bases lay outside the gene matches. This CDR3 is 14 amino acids long. Germline V gene data show CDR1 as LNHDA and CDR2 as SQIVND (reference sequence). The CDR3 sequence is CASSITGVYNEQFF. In DNA form, the CDR3 reads TGTGCCAGTAGTATTACAGGGGTTTACAATGAGCAGTTCTTC.

The sample holds one count of this clone. The chain employs TRBV19 and TRBJ2-1; D not resolved. CDR1 is LNHDA and CDR2 is SQIVND in the germline V gene (reference sequence). This CDR3 is built from 13 residues. V lost 1 base, J lost 4 bases, and 5 bases lay in between. The CDR3 is CASSIAVYNEQFF. CDR3 DNA: TGTGCCAGTAGTATAGCGGTGTACAATGAGCAGTTCTTC. Full variable domain (outside the CDR3, taken from reference TRBV19 and TRBJ2-1): DGGITQSPKYLFRKEGQNVTLSCEQNLNHDAMYWYRQDPGQGLRLIYYSQIVNDFQKGDIAEGYSVSREKKESFPLTVTSAQKNPTAFYLCASSIAVYNEQFFGPGTRLTVL.

The gene calls are TRBV7-9 and TRBJ2-2; D possibly matches TRBD1 or TRBD2 (6 bases each). Trimming removed 0 bases at V and 4 bases at J, with 15 bases between. The CDR3 is 17 residues long. CDR1 is SEHNR, CDR2 FQNEAQ, per germline (reference sequence). The CDR3 DNA sequence: TGTGCCAGCAGCTTAGCGTCATTGGGGGGCCTCACCGGGGAGCTGTTTTTT. This codes for CASSLASLGGLTGELFF. Drawing the rest from reference TRBV7-9 and TRBJ2-2, the complete variable domain is DTGVSQNPRHKITKRGQNVTFRCDPISEHNRLYWYRQTLGQGPEFLTYFQNEAQLEKSRLLSDRFSAERPKGSFSTLEIQRTEQGDSAMYLCASSLASLGGLTGELFFGEGSRLTVL.

On this clone itself: The identical CDR3 is also encoded by other nucleotide sequences in the sample. This CDR3 is CASRVGNTEAFF. The CDR3 bases are TGTGCCAGCCGAGTCGGGAACACTGAAGCTTTCTTT. The chain combines TRBV2 with TRBJ1-1; D is ambiguous. V was pared by 8 bases and J by 1 base, with 8 bases between. CDR3 length equals 12 residues. The germline CDR1 and CDR2 sequences are SNHLY and FYNNEI.

This clone appeared a single time. The J gene is TRBJ1-1, the V gene TRBV6-5; TRBD1 matches at 11 bases. The CDR3 sequence is 16 residues long. V shed 2 bases and J 4 bases; nucleotides not matched to a gene: 6. Germline V lookup: CDR1 MNHEY, CDR2 SVGAGI. The DNA for the CDR3 is TGTGCCAGCAGTTACCGGACAGGGGGCGCTTCCACTGAAGCTTTCTTT. The encoded protein is CASSYRTGGASTEAFF.

The chain has TRBV28 and TRBJ2-3, with D unclear. V lost 4 bases to trimming and J lost 1 base, with 21 bases between them. The CDR3 loop spans 18 amino acids. Germline V gene data show CDR1 as MDHEN and CDR2 as SYDVKM. The CDR3 DNA reads TGTGCCAGCAGTTCGTGGCCATCGACGTCCGCGGGCACAGATACGCAGTATTTT. This encodes CASSSWPSTSAGTDTQYF.

The chain is built from TRBV7-2 and TRBJ2-3; TRBD2 aligns across 8 bases. Germline assignment: CDR1 SGHTA and CDR2 FQGNSA. Germline trimming cut 1 base from V and 6 bases from J; bases unmatched to any gene: 12. CDR3 length: 17 residues. CDR3 bases: TGTGCCAGCAGCTTAGGGAGGGCTAGCGGGTTCGGGGATACGCAGTATTTT. Its translation is CASSLGRASGFGDTQYF.

This chain links TRBV29-1 with TRBJ1-2; 12 bases line up with TRBD1. V was clipped by 4 bases and J by 7 bases; unmatched bases: 13. The CDR3 extends over 16 amino acids. The germline V gene has CDR1 SQVTM and CDR2 ANQGSEA. The DNA for the CDR3 is TGCAGCGTTGGCTTATCTCCGGGACAGGGGGCGCTTGGCTACACCTTC. It encodes CSVGLSPGQGALGYTF.

The CDR3 DNA sequence: TGTGCCAGCAGCTCGGGTCGGGCAAATGAGCAGTTCTTC. It codes for CASSSGRANEQFF. This chain uses TRBV27 with TRBJ2-1; D not certain. The V and J ends lost 6 bases and 7 bases respectively, with 13 bases between them. Looked up from germline, CDR1 is MNHEY and CDR2 is SMNVEV (reference sequence). CDR3 size: 13 residues.

CDR3 loop: CSAGDNQPQHF. CDR3 nucleotides: TGCAGCGCCGGTGACAATCAGCCCCAGCATTTT. The chain couples TRBV29-1 to TRBJ1-5; no definite D call. The CDR3 contains 11 residues. CDR1 is SQVTM and CDR2 is ANQGSEA in the germline V gene. V shed 7 bases and J shed 3 bases, with 7 bases lying between them.

The chain uses TRBV6-6 and TRBJ2-7; D is tentatively TRBD1 or TRBD2 (6 bases each). Trimming stripped 4 bases from V and 3 bases from J, with 13 bases between. Germline assignment: CDR1 MNHNY and CDR2 SVGAGI (reference sequence). CDR3 length: 14 residues. The CDR3 here is CASSSGGGDYEQYF. In DNA, the CDR3 is TGTGCCAGCAGTTCCGGGGGCGGAGACTACGAGCAGTACTTC.

This chain uses TRBV28 with TRBJ1-2; 7 positions match TRBD1. This CDR3 is built from 15 residues. Germline CDR1 and CDR2: MDHEN and SYDVKM. The J segment lost 8 bases and the V segment lost 2 bases, leaving 11 bases of the junction unmatched. As DNA, the CDR3 is TGTGCCAGCAGTTTACCTTCGTGGGACAGTGGCGGCTACACCTTC. Translating gives CASSLPSWDSGGYTF.

The genes are TRBV19 and TRBJ2-7; 11 positions agree with TRBD1. The CDR3 totals 13 residues. Germline V lookup: CDR1 LNHDA, CDR2 SQIVND (reference sequence). V lost 8 bases to trimming and J lost 4 bases; unmatched junction nucleotides: 4. This CDR3 reads CASGQGAGYEQYF. For the CDR3, the DNA is TGTGCCAGTGGACAGGGGGCTGGTTACGAGCAGTACTTC.

The gene calls are TRBV28 and TRBJ2-7, with TRBD1 matching 9 bases. The germline CDR1 and CDR2 sequences are MDHEN and SYDVKM. CDR3 length: 14 residues. The V and J ends lost 9 bases and 3 bases, in that order; junction bases with no gene match: 9. This CDR3 is CASAGRGQGYEQYF. CDR3 sequence (DNA): TGTGCCAGTGCGGGGAGGGGACAGGGCTACGAGCAGTACTTC.

The chain joins TRBV27 to TRBJ1-3; D call uncertain. V gave up 8 bases and J gave up 4 bases, with 12 bases separating them. CDR3 length: 13 residues. Germline loops: CDR1 MNHEY, CDR2 SMNVEV (reference sequence). The chain's CDR3 is CASGVLGGNTIYF. CDR3 sequence (DNA): TGTGCCAGCGGCGTTCTAGGAGGAAACACCATATATTTT.

The chain recombines TRBV30 with TRBJ2-7; D is perhaps TRBD2 (5 bases). The germline CDR1 and CDR2 sequences are GTSNPN and SVGIG (reference sequence). Trimming left V 0 bases short and J 3 bases short, with 12 bases between. The CDR3 is made up of 14 amino acids. CDR3 nucleotide sequence: TGTGCCTGGAGTGTTGGAGGATATCTCTACGAGCAGTACTTC. It yields the protein CAWSVGGYLYEQYF.

The rearrangement uses TRBV2 and TRBJ2-3; 11 bases are shared with TRBD2. J lost 0 bases, V lost 3 bases, and 8 bases had no gene match. Germline CDR1 reads SNHLY; CDR2 reads FYNNEI. The CDR3 covers 18 residues. CDR3 in DNA: TGTGCCAGCAGTGATTGGCTAGCGGGAGGATTTAGCACAGATACGCAGTATTTT. Amino acid sequence: CASSDWLAGGFSTDTQYF.

The chain couples TRBV2 to TRBJ2-1; the D is unclear. The CDR3 runs 12 residues. V was pared by 2 bases and J by 5 bases, with 4 bases between. Germline CDR1 SNHLY, CDR2 FYNNEI. The CDR3 spells CASSEQNNEQFF. The CDR3 DNA follows: TGTGCCAGCAGTGAACAGAACAATGAGCAGTTCTTC.

The count of this clone is one. This chain joins TRBV19 and TRBJ1-5; D is unclear. Germline V gene data show CDR1 as LNHDA and CDR2 as SQIVND (reference sequence). V lost 5 bases and J 11 bases, leaving 10 bases between the germline ends. The CDR3 has 11 residues. The CDR3 reads CASSQTGAQHF. CDR3 DNA: TGTGCCAGTAGTCAGACCGGGGCCCAGCATTTT.

V gene TRBV10-2 combines with J gene TRBJ1-2; D gene unclear. V was pared by 4 bases and J by 4 bases, with 10 bases between. CDR1 and CDR2 (germline): WSHSY, SAAADI. The CDR3 is made up of 13 amino acids. DNA of the CDR3: TGCGCCAGCAGTGCTGGGTTCGGCTATGGCTACACCTTC. Amino acids: CASSAGFGYGYTF.

The chain links TRBV6-5 to TRBJ2-1, with D perhaps TRBD2 (6 bases). CDR1 and CDR2 (germline): MNHEY, SVGAGI. V was clipped by 2 bases and J by 6 bases, with 14 bases between them. This CDR3 contains 15 residues. This chain's CDR3 is CASSYAGGQSNEQFF. CDR3 bases: TGTGCCAGCAGTTACGCAGGAGGGCAGAGCAATGAGCAGTTCTTC.

The rearrangement joins TRBV11-2 to TRBJ1-2; D is possibly TRBD1 (6 bases). The V gene's germline CDR1 is SGHAT and CDR2 FQNNGV. CDR3 length: 12 amino acids. The V and J ends lost 4 bases and 8 bases respectively, with 11 bases between them. This chain's CDR3 is CASSSQGRGYTF. CDR3 nucleotides: TGTGCCAGCAGCTCCCAGGGGAGGGGCTACACCTTC.

This rearrangement joins TRBV7-9 to TRBJ1-2; D possibly corresponds to TRBD1 (6 bases). The germline V gene encodes CDR1 SEHNR and CDR2 FQNEAQ (reference sequence). The V gene lost 5 bases and the J gene lost 8 bases, with 21 bases spanning the gap. CDR3 size: 15 residues. CDR3 in amino acids: CASSQEGGRGQGYTF. The DNA for the CDR3 is TGTGCCAGCAGCCAAGAGGGTGGCAGGGGCCAGGGCTACACCTTC.

The chain links TRBV29-1 to TRBJ1-6; maybe TRBD1 (6 bases). The CDR3 is 14 amino acids. Germline CDR1 and CDR2: SQVTM and ANQGSEA. Trimming left V 5 bases short and J 8 bases short, with 16 bases between. CDR3 bases: TGCAGCGTTTCGGAAACAGGGCAGGATTCACCCCTCCACTTT. Translated: CSVSETGQDSPLHF.

This chain's CDR3 is CASSIQADSYEQYF. CDR3 sequence (DNA): TGTGCCAGTAGTATACAAGCGGATTCCTACGAGCAGTACTTC. This chain connects TRBV19 to TRBJ2-7; a weak D match, TRBD2 (5 bases). The germline V gene encodes CDR1 LNHDA and CDR2 SQIVND (reference sequence). This CDR3 spans 14 amino acids. Trimming shortened V by 2 bases and J by 1 base, and 9 bases separated the two germline ends.

V is TRBV7-8 and J is TRBJ2-1; TRBD2 agrees at 12 bases. In germline, CDR1 is SGHVS, CDR2 FQNEAQ. This CDR3 spans 16 amino acids. V shed 3 bases and J 8 bases; nucleotides not matched to a gene: 8. CDR3 sequence: CASSFWSLAGGDEQFF. As DNA, the CDR3 is TGTGCCAGCAGCTTTTGGAGTCTAGCGGGGGGGGATGAGCAGTTCTTC.